This T cell receptor beta chain originates from a study of monozygotic twins with inflammatory bowel disease. One blood sample of approximately 2.7 ml was taken from each donor. The CDR3 sequence is 15 residues long. CDR1 and CDR2 (germline): SGHRS, YFSETQ. For this clonotype: Its specificity is not known.

UMIs incorporating a 6-nucleotide sample barcode were appended by means of template switching. cDNA encoding TCRalpha and TCRbeta underwent two nested PCRs of roughly 15 and 9 cycles, each of which was followed by bead purification. With the 5' RACE reads reprocessed, TCRdb shows one record per CDR3 protein and no DNA. This table holds about 350,000 distinct CDR3 sequences. Study results and limitations: Healthy co-twins showed greater TCRbeta diversity (inverse Simpson) than IBD patients.

The clonotype comes from a human donor with ulcerative colitis or Crohn's disease, or a healthy co-twin of an affected twin (not recorded which). The V gene is TRBV5-1, the J gene TRBJ2-1. Sequencing input: blood. The CDR3 reads CASSLSAGLYNEQFF.